This T cell receptor beta chain originates from a study of CD8+CD57+ T cells in acquired aplastic anemia. All patients picked for sequencing had shown, by flow cytometry, an expansion of CD8+CD57+ cells. Profiles of TCR beta VDJ and CDR3 were generated from a genomic DNA template. TCRdb independently ran MiXCR on the reads; one entry per CDR3 protein. This table holds 200,000 or so distinct CDR3 sequences, 65% found once. This CDR3 contains 14 residues. The V and J ends lost 4 bases and 3 bases respectively, with 12 bases between them. CDR1 SGHVS and CDR2 FNYEAQ come from the germline V gene. The TCR originated in a human donor with aplastic anemia. The rearrangement joins TRBV7-6 to TRBJ1-1; D call uncertain. The sequencing sample was made of sorted CD4+, CD8+, or CD8+CD57+ T cells (not recorded which) from PBMCs. In DNA, the CDR3 is TGTGCCAGCAGCTATAACGCGGGTGACACTGAAGCTTTCTTT. Encoded protein: CASSYNAGDTEAFF.